The sequence of this T cell receptor (beta chain) was determined in a study of immune heterogeneity within non-small cell lung tumors. Bulk tumor genomic DNA (about 600 ng per sample) served as template. Primary tumors were biopsied several times each, far apart, intraoperatively. The patients were newly diagnosed with non-small cell lung cancer, had not been treated, and had curative surgery. Individuals who provided samples were patients with newly diagnosed non-small cell lung cancer who were having surgery with curative intent. V was trimmed by 3 bases and J by 10 bases, leaving 13 bases between them. The CDR3 spans 12 residues. The V gene's germline CDR1 is DFQATT and CDR2 SNEGSKA (reference sequence). Using 32 V and 13 J primers, multiplex PCR amplified TCR beta CDR3. TCRdb fed the multiplex PCR reads into MiXCR, producing one record per CDR3 protein. This table holds around 10,000 distinct CDR3 sequences, 30% found once.

The chain employs TRBV20-1 and TRBJ2-1, with TRBD1 as a possible D gene (6 bases). The material sequenced was lung tumor tissue. The TCR originated in a woman aged 55 to 70 with non-small cell lung cancer. The CDR3 protein is CSASSGVGEQFF. CDR3 nucleotides: TGCAGTGCTAGCTCAGGGGTGGGGGAGCAGTTCTTC.